This T cell receptor (beta chain) stems from a study of CXCR3-negative and CXCR3-positive naive CD8 T cells. CDR1 is DFQATT, CDR2 SNEGSKA, per germline (reference sequence). CDR3 length equals 15 residues. As regards this clonotype: Its antigen is currently unknown.

The study's findings and limits: Naive CXCR3-negative and CXCR3-positive cells had similar TRBV-TRBJ usage; memory differed.

UMI labels and 5' RACE were used to prepare the TRB cDNA libraries. Following a re-call of the 5' RACE reads, TCRdb has one entry per CDR3 protein and lacks DNA. The repertoire table contains 35,000 to 50,000 distinct CDR3 sequences. The chain is built from TRBV20-1 and TRBJ1-6; the D gene TCRdb calls, TRBD1, cannot be checked with no DNA. This TCR was recovered from a human donor in good health. Some clones in this sample may be carry-over from other donors' samples. Sequencing was carried out using memory CD8+ T cells from blood. The CDR3 loop reads CSARDLGQGASPLHF.